This T cell receptor beta chain emerged from a study of blood T cell repertoires in COVID-19. Study summary: PBMCs, B-cell-depleted T cells, or T cells were the source of the cDNA or gDNA that made up the material.

The CDR3 spans 16 residues. With 7 bases clipped from V and 1 base from J, the junction kept 11 bases outside the gene matches. Germline CDR1 is SGHTA and CDR2 is FQGNSA. Enrollment of patients from Seattle took place during active infection, with longitudinal follow-up. In the original workflow: Nucleated cell counts were estimated from reference gene primer amplification. The repertoire was sequenced with immunoSEQ multiplex PCR; TCRdb's copy has only in-frame clones and lacks some. The V and J calls and the clone size are those of that table, but D and trimming were determined from the DNA. The profile shows more than 75,000 clones, around 92% of them singletons.

The chain employs TRBV7-2 and TRBJ2-5; 8 bases are shared with TRBD2. Sequenced material: peripheral blood. The TCR sequence derives from a man aged 50 to 59 with COVID-19, enrolled during active disease. CDR3 in DNA: TGTGCCAGCAAAATGGCGGTAGCGGGGTCCCAAGAGACCCAGTACTTC. Its translation is CASKMAVAGSQETQYF.